These 3 T cell receptor beta chains were sequenced from one sample in a study of cytomegalovirus exposure and HLA in healthy donors (dated by TCRdb to the late 2010s). Library creation used the immunoSEQ multiplex PCR assay. TCRdb retrieved this table from immuneACCESS and kept in-frame rearrangements only. Not all clones are present; in checked studies, unresolved V genes account for under half, and no reason is known for the remainder. This sample comprises approximately 230,000 clones, roughly 87% of them detected only once. The ten largest clones take up 12% of the sample. Input material: PBMCs. The receptors were gathered from a man aged 18 to 30 in good health and CMV-seropositive.

V usage is TRBV6-1 and J usage is TRBJ1-2; 10 nucleotides align to TRBD1. CDR1 is MNHNS and CDR2 is SASEGT in the germline V gene. The CDR3 length is 14 residues. J gave up 5 bases and V 7 bases, and 7 bases lay outside the gene matches. The CDR3 here is CASNGQGGYYGYTF. For the CDR3, the DNA is TGTGCCAGCAATGGACAGGGGGGATATTATGGCTACACCTTC.

This chain links TRBV5-4 with TRBJ2-1, with D perhaps matching TRBD1 (5 bases). This CDR3 comprises 11 residues. Trimming left V 4 bases short and J 15 bases short, with 14 bases between. Germline CDR1 reads SGHNT; CDR2 reads YYREEE (reference sequence). The CDR3 bases are TGTGCCAGCAGCGAAGGGGTACAGTGGTTCTTC. Protein sequence: CASSEGVQWFF. The full variable domain, in which reference TRBV5-4 and TRBJ2-1 provide the parts outside the CDR3, is ETGVTQSPTHLIKTRGQQVTLRCSSQSGHNTVSWYQQALGQGPQFIFQYYREEENGRGNFPPRFSGLQFPNYSSELNVNALELDDSALYLCASSEGVQWFFGPGTRLTVL.

The rearrangement uses TRBV6-5 and TRBJ2-7; D might be TRBD1 (5 bases). Trimming shortened V by 7 bases and J by 1 base, and 14 bases separated the two germline ends. The CDR3 runs to 14 residues. Germline values: CDR1 MNHEY, CDR2 SVGAGI. In DNA, the CDR3 is TGTGCCAGCATGGGAAGGGGCCGTTCCTACGAGCAGTACTTC. It is translated as CASMGRGRSYEQYF.